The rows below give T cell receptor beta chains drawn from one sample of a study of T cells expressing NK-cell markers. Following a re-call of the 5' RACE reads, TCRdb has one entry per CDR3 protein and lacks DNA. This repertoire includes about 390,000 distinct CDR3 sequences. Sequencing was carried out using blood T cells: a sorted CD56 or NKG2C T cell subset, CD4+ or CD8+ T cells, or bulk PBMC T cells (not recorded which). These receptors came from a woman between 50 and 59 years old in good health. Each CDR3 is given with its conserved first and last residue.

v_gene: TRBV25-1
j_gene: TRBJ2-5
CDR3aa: CASSEYIGQETQYF

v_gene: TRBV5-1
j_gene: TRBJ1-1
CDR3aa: CASSLSQQGTEAFF

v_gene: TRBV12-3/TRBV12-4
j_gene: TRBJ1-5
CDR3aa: CASSLAAWPLVPQHF

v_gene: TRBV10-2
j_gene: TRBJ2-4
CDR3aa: CASMRTNKNIQYF

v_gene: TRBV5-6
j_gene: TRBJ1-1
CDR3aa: CASSWGGKNTEAFF

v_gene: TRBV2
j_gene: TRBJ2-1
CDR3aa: CALGTGLNEQFF

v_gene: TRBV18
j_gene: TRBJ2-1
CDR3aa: CASSPPGHEQFF

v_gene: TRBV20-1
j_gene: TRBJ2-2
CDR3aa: CSAGALRRPGELFF

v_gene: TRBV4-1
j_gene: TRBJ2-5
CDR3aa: CASSQDVGPQYF

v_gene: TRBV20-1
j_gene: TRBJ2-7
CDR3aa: CSASPGYEQYF

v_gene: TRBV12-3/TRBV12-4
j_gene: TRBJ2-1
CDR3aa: CASSPVGQVNNEQFF

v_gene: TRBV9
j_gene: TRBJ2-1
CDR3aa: CASSVGGLAGALDEQFF

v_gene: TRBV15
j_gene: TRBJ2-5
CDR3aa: CATSRDGGRGSETQYF

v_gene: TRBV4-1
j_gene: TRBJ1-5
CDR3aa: CASSHVGKKDRQPQHF

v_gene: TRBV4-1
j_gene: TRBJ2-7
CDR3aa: CASSQATGTSGSDGSEQYF

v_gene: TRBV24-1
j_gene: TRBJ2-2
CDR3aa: CATSDLGGTPNTGELFF

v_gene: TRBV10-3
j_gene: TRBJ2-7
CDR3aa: CAISESTGRGAYEQYF

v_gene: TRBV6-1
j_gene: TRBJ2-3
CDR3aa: CASSESGRIDTQYF

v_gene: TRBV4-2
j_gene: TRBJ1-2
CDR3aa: CASSQDSHGVYGYTF

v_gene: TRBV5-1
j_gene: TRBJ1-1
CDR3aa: CASSRGRLNTEAFF

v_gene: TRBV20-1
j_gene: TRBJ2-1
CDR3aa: CSASHSGREYYNEQFF

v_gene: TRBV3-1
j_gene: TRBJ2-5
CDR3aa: CASSQSGLGDETQYF

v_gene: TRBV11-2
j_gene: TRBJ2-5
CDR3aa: CASSPRTGQETQYF

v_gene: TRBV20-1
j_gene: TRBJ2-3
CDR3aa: CSARDILAGNTDTQYF

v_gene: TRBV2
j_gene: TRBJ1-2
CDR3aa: CASTAIGDYGYTF

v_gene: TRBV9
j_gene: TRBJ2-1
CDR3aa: CASSVRLAASSYNEQFF

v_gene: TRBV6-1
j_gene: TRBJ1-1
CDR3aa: CASSVLRGSDTEAFF